The 5 T cell receptor beta chains below come from one sample, sequenced in a study of cytomegalovirus exposure and HLA in healthy donors. The PCR employed 60 Vbeta primers together with 13 Jbeta primers. Assay: immunoSEQ multiplex PCR; the TCRdb copy retains only in-frame clones and omits some. The sample lists about 190,000 clones, about 69% occurring once. The material sequenced was PBMCs. These receptors all come from a man aged 25 to 40 in good health and CMV-seropositive.

The chain couples TRBV5-4 to TRBJ2-6; D is possibly TRBD2 (5 bases). CDR1 is SGHNT, CDR2 YYREEE, per germline (reference sequence). The V gene lost 0 bases and the J gene lost 1 base, with 11 bases spanning the gap. This CDR3 is built from 17 residues. The CDR3 here is CASSLDPRASGANVLTF. The CDR3 coding sequence is TGTGCCAGCAGCTTGGACCCGCGGGCATCTGGGGCCAACGTCCTGACTTTC.

This rearrangement joins TRBV10-3 to TRBJ2-2; D uncertain. V lost 2 bases, J lost 0 bases, and 4 bases lay in between. The CDR3 is 14 amino acids. CDR1 and CDR2 (germline): ENHRY, SYGVKD. CDR3: CAISEAANTGELFF. The CDR3 DNA reads as TGTGCCATCAGTGAGGCAGCGAACACCGGGGAGCTGTTTTTT.

This clone occurred once. CDR3 loop: CASSLGREPREQYF. CDR3 bases: TGTGCCAGCAGCTTAGGGAGGGAGCCTCGGGAGCAGTACTTC. The chain uses TRBV7-3 and TRBJ2-7; 7 bases map to TRBD2. The germline V gene encodes CDR1 SGHTA and CDR2 FQGTGA. CDR3 size: 14 residues. Unmatched junction bases numbered 8, after V lost 2 bases and J lost 7 bases.

The chain couples TRBV23-1 to TRBJ2-1, with 7 bases aligning to TRBD2. TRBV23-1 is known as an ORF, though its function is uncertain. The length of the CDR3 is 15 residues. Trimming removed 8 bases from V and 8 bases from J; junction bases left unmatched: 15. CDR3 residues: CASRGLEGPGDEQFF. CDR3 DNA sequence: TGCGCCAGCCGCGGACTAGAGGGGCCGGGTGATGAGCAGTTCTTC.

The DNA for the CDR3 is TGTGCCATCGGCTCGGGGGTTAGGGAAGCTTTCTTT. This translates into CAIGSGVREAFF. The V gene is TRBV10-3, the J gene TRBJ1-1; possibly TRBD1 for D (5 bases). This CDR3 contains 12 residues. Per germline, CDR1 ENHRY and CDR2 SYGVKD. Trimming removed 8 bases from V and 8 bases from J, with 15 bases in between.